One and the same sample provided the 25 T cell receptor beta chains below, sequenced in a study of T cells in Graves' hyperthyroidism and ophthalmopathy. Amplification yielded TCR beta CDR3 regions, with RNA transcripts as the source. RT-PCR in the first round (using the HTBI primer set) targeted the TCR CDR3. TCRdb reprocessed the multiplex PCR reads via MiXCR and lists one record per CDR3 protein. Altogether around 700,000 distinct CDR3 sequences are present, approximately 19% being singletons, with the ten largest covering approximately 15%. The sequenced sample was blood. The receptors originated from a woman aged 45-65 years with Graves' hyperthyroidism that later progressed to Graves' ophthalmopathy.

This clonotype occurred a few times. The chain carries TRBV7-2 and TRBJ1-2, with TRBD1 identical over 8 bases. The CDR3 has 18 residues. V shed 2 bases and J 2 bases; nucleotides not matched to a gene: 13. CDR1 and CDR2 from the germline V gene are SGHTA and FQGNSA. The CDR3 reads CASSLRGALTGENYGYTF. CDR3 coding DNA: TGTGCCAGCAGCTTAAGAGGCGCCTTGACAGGGGAGAACTATGGCTACACCTTC.

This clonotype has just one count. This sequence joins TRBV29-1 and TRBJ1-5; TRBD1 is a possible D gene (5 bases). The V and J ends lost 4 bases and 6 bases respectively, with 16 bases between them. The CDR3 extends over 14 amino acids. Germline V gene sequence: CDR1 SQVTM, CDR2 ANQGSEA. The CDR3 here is CSVGFGQGSQPQHF. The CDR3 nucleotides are TGCAGCGTTGGATTTGGGCAGGGCAGTCAGCCCCAGCATTTT.

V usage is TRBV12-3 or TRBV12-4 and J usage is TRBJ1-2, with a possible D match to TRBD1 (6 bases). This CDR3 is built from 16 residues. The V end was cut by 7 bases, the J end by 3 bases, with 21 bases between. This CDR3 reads CASTSTGGAGDYGYTF. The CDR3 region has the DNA TGTGCCAGCACCAGCACCGGGGGGGCTGGTGACTATGGCTACACCTTC.

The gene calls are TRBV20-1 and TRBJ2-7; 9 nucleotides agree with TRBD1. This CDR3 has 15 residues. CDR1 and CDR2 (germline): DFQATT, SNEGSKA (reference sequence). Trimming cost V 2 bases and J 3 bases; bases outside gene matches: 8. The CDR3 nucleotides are TGCAGTGCTAGAAATCTAGAGACAGGGGGCTACGAGCAGTACTTC. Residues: CSARNLETGGYEQYF.

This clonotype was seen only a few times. The CDR3 bases are TGTGCCAGCAGCTCCACCTATGGGGGGCCTAATGAAAAACTGTTTTTT. This encodes CASSSTYGGPNEKLFF. This sequence joins TRBV7-2 and TRBJ1-4; possibly TRBD1 for D (6 bases). This CDR3 is 16 amino acids long. CDR1 SGHTA and CDR2 FQGNSA come from the germline V gene. V shed 4 bases and J shed 3 bases, with 15 bases lying between them.

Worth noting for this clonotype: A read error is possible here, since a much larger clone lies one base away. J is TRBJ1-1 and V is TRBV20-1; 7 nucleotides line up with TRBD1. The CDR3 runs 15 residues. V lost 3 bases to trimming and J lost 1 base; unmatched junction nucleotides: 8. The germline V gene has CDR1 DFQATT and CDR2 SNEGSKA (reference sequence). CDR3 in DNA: TGCAGTGCTAGTAGAGGACAGGCCACGAACACTGAAGCTTTCTTT. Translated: CSASRGQATNTEAFF.

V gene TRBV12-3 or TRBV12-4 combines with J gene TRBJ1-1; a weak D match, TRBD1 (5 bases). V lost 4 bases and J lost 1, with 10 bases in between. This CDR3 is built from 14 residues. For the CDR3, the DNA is TGTGCCAGCAGTTGGGGCCCAGGGAACACTGAAGCTTTCTTT. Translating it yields CASSWGPGNTEAFF.

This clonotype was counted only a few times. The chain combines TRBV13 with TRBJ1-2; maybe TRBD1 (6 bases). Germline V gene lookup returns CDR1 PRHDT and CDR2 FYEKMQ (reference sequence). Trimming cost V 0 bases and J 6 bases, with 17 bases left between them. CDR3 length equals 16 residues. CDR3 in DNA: TGTGCCAGCAGCTTAGGCCCAGGGGCAGGGGAGGATGGCTACACCTTC. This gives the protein CASSLGPGAGEDGYTF.

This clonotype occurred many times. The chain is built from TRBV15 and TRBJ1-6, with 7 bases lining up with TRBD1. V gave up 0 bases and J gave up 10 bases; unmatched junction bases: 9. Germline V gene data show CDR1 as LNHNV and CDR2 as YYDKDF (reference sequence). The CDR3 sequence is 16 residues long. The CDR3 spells CATSRDDGTDTSPLHF. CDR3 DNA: TGTGCCACCAGCAGAGATGATGGGACAGACACGTCACCCCTCCACTTT.

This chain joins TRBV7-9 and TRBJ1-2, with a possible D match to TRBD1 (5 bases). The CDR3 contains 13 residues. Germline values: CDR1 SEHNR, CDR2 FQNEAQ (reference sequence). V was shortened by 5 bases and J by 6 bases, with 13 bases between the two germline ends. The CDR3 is CASSHTGNHGYTF. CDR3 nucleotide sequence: TGTGCCAGCAGCCACACAGGAAACCATGGCTACACCTTC.

Here the CDR3 reads CASSSWTEDSYEQYF. CDR3 DNA: TGTGCCAGCAGCTCCTGGACAGAAGATTCCTACGAGCAGTACTTC. The chain recombines TRBV13 with TRBJ2-7; D possibly corresponds to TRBD1 (6 bases). Trimming pared 4 bases from V and 1 base from J, leaving 14 bases between. CDR1 is PRHDT, CDR2 FYEKMQ, per germline (reference sequence). The CDR3 has 15 residues.

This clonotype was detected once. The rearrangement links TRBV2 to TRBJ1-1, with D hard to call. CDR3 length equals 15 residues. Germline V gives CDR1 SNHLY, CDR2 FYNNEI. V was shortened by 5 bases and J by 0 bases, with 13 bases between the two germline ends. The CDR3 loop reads CASSSRASMNTEAFF. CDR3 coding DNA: TGTGCCAGCAGTTCTAGGGCCTCTATGAACACTGAAGCTTTCTTT.

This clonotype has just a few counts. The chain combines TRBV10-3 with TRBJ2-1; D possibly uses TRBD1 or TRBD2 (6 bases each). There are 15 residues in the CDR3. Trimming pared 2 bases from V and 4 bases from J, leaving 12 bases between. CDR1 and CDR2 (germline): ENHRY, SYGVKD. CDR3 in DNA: TGTGCCATCAGTGAGGGCGGGACAAAATACAATGAGCAGTTCTTC. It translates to CAISEGGTKYNEQFF.

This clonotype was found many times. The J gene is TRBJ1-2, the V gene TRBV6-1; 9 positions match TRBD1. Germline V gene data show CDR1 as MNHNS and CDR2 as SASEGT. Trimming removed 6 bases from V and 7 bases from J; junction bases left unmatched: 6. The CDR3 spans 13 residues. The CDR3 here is CASRTTGGGGYTF. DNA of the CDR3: TGTGCCAGCAGGACGACAGGGGGAGGTGGCTACACCTTC.

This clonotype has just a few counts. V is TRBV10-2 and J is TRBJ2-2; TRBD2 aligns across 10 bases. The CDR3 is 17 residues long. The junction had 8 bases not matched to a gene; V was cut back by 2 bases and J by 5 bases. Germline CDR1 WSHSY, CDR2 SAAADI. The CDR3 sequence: CASSEVVAGGGTGELFF. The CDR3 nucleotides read TGCGCCAGCAGTGAGGTAGTAGCGGGGGGCGGAACCGGGGAGCTGTTTTTT.

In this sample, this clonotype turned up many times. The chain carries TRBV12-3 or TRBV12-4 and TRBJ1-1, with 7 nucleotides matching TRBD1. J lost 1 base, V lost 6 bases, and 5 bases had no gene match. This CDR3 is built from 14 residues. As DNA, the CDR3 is TGTGCCAGCAGGGCCAGGGACAGGAACACTGAAGCTTTCTTT. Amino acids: CASRARDRNTEAFF.

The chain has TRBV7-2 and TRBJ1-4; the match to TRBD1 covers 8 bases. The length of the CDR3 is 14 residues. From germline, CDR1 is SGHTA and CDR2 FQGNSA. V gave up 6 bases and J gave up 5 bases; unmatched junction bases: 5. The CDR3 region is CASRRDRRNEKLFF. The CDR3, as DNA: TGTGCCAGCAGGCGGGACAGGCGGAATGAAAAACTGTTTTTT. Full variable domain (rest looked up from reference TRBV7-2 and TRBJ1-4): GAGVSQSPSNKVTEKGKDVELRCDPISGHTALYWYRQSLGQGLEFLIYFQGNSAPDKSGLPSDRFSAERTGGSVSTLTIQRTQQEDSAVYLCASRRDRRNEKLFFGSGTQLSVL.

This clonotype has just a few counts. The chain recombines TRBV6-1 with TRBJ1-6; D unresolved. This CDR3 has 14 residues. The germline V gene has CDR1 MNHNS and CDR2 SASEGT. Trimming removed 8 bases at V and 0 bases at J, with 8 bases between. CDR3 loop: CASGLGSYNSPLHF. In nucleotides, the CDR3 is TGTGCCAGCGGCTTGGGCTCCTATAATTCACCCCTCCACTTT.

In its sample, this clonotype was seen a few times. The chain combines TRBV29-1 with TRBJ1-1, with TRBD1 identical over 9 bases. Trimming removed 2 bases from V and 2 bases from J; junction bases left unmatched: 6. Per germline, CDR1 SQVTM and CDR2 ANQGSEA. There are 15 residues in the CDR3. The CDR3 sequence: CSVEHRGQRNTEAFF. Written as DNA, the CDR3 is TGCAGCGTTGAACACAGGGGGCAGCGAAACACTGAAGCTTTCTTT.

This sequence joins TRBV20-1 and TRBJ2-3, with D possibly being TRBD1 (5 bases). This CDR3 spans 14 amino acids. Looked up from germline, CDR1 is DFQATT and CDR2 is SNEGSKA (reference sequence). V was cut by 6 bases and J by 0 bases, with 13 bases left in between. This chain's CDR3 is CSAPPTASTDTQYF. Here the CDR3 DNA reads TGCAGTGCCCCCCCGACAGCGAGCACAGATACGCAGTATTTT.

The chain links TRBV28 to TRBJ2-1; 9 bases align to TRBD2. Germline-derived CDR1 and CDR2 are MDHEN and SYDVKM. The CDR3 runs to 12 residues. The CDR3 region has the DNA TGTGCAGGCGGGGGGGGAAGTGATGAGCAGTTCTTC. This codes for CAGGGGSDEQFF.

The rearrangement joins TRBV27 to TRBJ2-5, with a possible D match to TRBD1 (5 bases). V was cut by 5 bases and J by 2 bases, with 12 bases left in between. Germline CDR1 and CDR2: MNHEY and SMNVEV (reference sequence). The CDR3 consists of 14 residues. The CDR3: CASSPVDKQETQYF. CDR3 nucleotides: TGTGCCAGCAGTCCAGTGGACAAACAAGAGACCCAGTACTTC.

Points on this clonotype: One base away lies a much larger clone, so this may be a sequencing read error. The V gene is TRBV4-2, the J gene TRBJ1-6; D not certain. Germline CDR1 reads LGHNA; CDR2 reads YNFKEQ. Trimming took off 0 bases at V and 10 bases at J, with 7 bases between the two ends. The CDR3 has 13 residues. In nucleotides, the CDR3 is TGTGCCAGCAGCCAAGATCGGGAGTCACCCCTCCACTTT. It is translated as CASSQDRESPLHF.

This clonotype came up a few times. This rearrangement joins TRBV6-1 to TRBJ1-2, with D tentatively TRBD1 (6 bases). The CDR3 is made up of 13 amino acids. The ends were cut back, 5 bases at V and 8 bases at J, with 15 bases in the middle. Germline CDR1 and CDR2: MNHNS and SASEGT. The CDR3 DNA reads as TGTGCCAGCAGTTATCAGGGGATGGGGGGCTACACCTTC. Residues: CASSYQGMGGYTF.

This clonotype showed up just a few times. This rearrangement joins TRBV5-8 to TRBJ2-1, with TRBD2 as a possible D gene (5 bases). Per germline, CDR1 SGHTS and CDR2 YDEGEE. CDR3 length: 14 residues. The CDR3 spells CAITRVRSYNEQFF. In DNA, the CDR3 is TGTGCTATCACGCGGGTTCGTTCCTACAATGAGCAGTTCTTC. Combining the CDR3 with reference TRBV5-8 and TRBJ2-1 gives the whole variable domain EAGVTQSPTHLIKTRGQQATLRCSPISGHTSVYWYQQALGLGLQFLLWYDEGEERNRGNFPPRFSGRQFPNYSSELNVNALELEDSALYLCAITRVRSYNEQFFGPGTRLTVL.